This T cell receptor (beta chain) derives from a study of cytomegalovirus exposure and HLA in healthy donors. Overall study results and limits: For most subjects, TCR beta sequences were reported to predict HLA-A and HLA-B alleles with accuracy. With further analysis later on, most CMV-associated TCR beta chains appeared HLA-restricted. The study put roughly 160 TCR beta chains on its list as cytomegalovirus-associated.

Healthy bone marrow donors formed the donor group. About this clone itself: Its antigen remains unidentified.

The primer mix had 60 Vbeta and 13 Jbeta primers. Generated by immunoSEQ multiplex PCR, the TCRdb table keeps only in-frame clones and is missing some. The data show some 150,000 clones, about 78% seen once. V was cut by 1 base and J by 1 base, with 9 bases left in between. The length of the CDR3 is 15 residues. Germline CDR1 reads SGHRS; CDR2 reads YFSETQ. Specimen: PBMCs. The source of this sequence is a man aged 18 to 29 in good health and CMV-seronegative. The V and J genes are TRBV5-1 and TRBJ1-5, with a possible D match to TRBD1 (5 bases). CDR3 sequence: CASSLWGESNQPQHF. The CDR3 coding sequence is TGCGCCAGCAGCTTGTGGGGGGAGAGCAATCAGCCCCAGCATTTT.